This T cell receptor beta chain was sequenced for a study of blood T cell repertoires in COVID-19. The CDR3 length is 12 residues. The germline V gene encodes CDR1 GTSNPN and CDR2 SVGIG (reference sequence). In the authors' workflow: Reference gene primer amplification gave estimated nucleated cell counts. This table comes from immunoSEQ multiplex PCR, and its TCRdb copy is limited to in-frame clones, with some not included. The D gene and trimming were derived from the DNA, and the V and J assignments and clone size from that table. The data show approximately 77,000 clones, with around 90% seen just once and approximately 4.4% held by the top ten. A note on this clone: The junction departs from germline at one end; a sequencing error may be responsible.

This receptor was taken from a man aged 45-65 years with active COVID-19. Source material: peripheral blood. The V call is TRBV30, the J call TRBJ1-2; D is perhaps TRBD1 (6 bases). The CDR3 DNA sequence: TGTGCCGGGAGTACAGGGCCCTATGGCTACACCTTC. Protein: CAGSTGPYGYTF. Supplemented by reference TRBV30 and TRBJ1-2, the full variable domain reads SQTIHQWPATLVQPVGSPLSLECTVEGTSNPNLYWYRQAAGRGLQLLFYSVGIGQISSEVPQNLSASRPQDRQFILSSKKLLLSDSGFYLCAGSTGPYGYTFGSGTRLTVV.